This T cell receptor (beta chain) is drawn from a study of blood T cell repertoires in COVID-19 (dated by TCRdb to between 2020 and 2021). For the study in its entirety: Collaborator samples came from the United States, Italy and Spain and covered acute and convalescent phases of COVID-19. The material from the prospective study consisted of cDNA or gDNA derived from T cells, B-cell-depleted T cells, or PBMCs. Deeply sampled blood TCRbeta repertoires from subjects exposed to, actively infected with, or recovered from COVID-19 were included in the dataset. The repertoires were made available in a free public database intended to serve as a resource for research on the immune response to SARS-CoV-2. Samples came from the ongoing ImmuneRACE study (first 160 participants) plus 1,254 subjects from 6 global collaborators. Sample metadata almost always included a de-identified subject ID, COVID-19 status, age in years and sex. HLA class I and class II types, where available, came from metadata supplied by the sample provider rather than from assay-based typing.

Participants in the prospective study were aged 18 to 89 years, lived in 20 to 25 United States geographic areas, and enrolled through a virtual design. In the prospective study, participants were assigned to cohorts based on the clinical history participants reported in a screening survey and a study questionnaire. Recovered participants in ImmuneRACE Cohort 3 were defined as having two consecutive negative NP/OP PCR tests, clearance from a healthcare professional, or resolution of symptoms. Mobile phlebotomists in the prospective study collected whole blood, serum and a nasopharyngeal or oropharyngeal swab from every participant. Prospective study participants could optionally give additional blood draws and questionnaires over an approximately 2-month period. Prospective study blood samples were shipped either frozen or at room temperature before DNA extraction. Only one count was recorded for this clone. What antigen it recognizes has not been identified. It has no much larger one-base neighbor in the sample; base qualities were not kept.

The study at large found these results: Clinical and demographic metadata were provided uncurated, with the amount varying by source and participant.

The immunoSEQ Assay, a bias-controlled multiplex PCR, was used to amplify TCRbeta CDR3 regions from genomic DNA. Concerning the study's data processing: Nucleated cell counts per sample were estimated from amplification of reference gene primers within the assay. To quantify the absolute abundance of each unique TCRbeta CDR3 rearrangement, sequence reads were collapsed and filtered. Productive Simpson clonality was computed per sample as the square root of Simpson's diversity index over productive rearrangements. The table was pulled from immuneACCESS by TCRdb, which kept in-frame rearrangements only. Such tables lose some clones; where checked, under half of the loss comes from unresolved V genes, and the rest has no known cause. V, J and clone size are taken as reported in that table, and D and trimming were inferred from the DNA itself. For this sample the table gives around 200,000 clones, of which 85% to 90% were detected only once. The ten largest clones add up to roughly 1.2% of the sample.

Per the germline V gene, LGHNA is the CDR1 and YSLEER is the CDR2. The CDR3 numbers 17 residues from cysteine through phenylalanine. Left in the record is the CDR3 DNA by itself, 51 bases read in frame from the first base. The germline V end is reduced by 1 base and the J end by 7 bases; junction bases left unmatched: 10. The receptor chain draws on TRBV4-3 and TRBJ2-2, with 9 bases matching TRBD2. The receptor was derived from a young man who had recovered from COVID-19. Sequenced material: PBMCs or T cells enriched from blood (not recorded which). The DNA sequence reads TGCGCCAGCAGCCAAGTCCCCGGACTAGCGACCAGCGGGGAGCTGTTTTTT. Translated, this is CASSQVPGLATSGELFF.